Detailed here is one TCR beta chain. This record belongs to a study of shared clonotypes between healthy human individuals. Repertoires were generated with immunoSEQ multiplex PCR, while TCRdb's copy carries only in-frame clones and drops some. Of about 2.5 million clones listed, about nine tenths are singletons. Between the trimmed V and J ends, which lost 5 bases and 6 bases, there was a span of 13 bases. Germline assignment: CDR1 KGHSY and CDR2 FQNENV. CDR3 length equals 14 residues. The material sequenced was naive CD4+ T cells from PBMCs. Subset described: CD45RA+ positively selected. This TCR was sampled from a man younger than 35 in good health. Some clones in this sample may be carry-over from other donors' samples. The chain couples TRBV16 to TRBJ2-2; a possible D gene is TRBD2 (6 bases). The CDR3 protein is CASSRLVVAGELFF. For the CDR3, the DNA is TGTGCCAGCAGCAGACTAGTCGTGGCCGGGGAGCTGTTTTTT.